The entry that follows covers one TCR beta chain sequence. Its target is not known. The CDR3 spans 15 residues. CDR1 is MNHNS and CDR2 is SASEGT in the germline V gene. Trimming removed 8 bases at V and 1 base at J, with 15 bases between. The PCR contained 60 Vbeta and 13 Jbeta primers. Profiling relied on immunoSEQ multiplex PCR, and the TCRdb table lists in-frame clones only, not all of them. The repertoire table contains approximately 34,000 clones. The sample belongs to a study of cytomegalovirus exposure and HLA in healthy donors. Overall study: Samples from HLA-typed donors yielded around 85 million unique TCRs in an early data release. Overall study findings and caveats: Another analysis was done later, and it associated approximately 15,000 TCR beta sequences with HLA alleles at 0.05 false discovery rate. Later analysis indicated greater clonal expansion among HLA-associated TCR beta chains than among equally common other chains. 150 or so TCR beta chains were listed as cytomegalovirus-associated.

This clonotype originated in a woman aged 40 to 55 in good health and CMV-seropositive. The V call is TRBV6-1, the J call TRBJ2-1, with D tentatively TRBD2 (6 bases). Sequencing was done on a sample of PBMCs. The CDR3 DNA reads as TGTGCCAGCTTTACAGGCGGGGTATCCTACAATGAGCAGTTCTTC. Translating it yields CASFTGGVSYNEQFF.